This T cell receptor (beta chain) originates from a study of blood T cell repertoires in COVID-19. About the study: The origin of the acute and convalescent COVID-19 samples was the United States, Italy and Spain. Sources were T cells, B-cell-depleted T cells, or PBMCs; the material itself was cDNA or gDNA.

As processed by the authors: Amplification from reference gene primers served as the basis for estimated nucleated cell counts. Generated by immunoSEQ multiplex PCR, the TCRdb table keeps only in-frame clones and is missing some. V, J and clone size are taken as reported in that table, and D and trimming were inferred from the DNA itself. The sample records under 90,000 clones, about three quarters being singletons. The origin of this receptor is a man aged 45-65 years with active or convalescent COVID-19. The sequenced sample was peripheral blood.

The CDR3 region is CASSLDPGNYGYTF. The CDR3 nucleotides read TGTGCCAGCAGCTTAGATCCGGGTAACTATGGCTACACCTTC. The chain employs TRBV11-2 and TRBJ1-2; no clear D. V shed 0 bases and J shed 1 base, with 6 bases lying between them. Germline CDR1 and CDR2: SGHAT and FQNNGV. CDR3 length equals 14 residues.